This entry lists 14 T cell receptor beta chains sequenced from one sample in a study of T cell repertoires in cytomegalovirus infection. TCRdb redid the calling of the reads with MiXCR, one entry per CDR3 protein. The table shows approximately 140,000 distinct CDR3 sequences, with about 24% occurring only once. The antigens for these receptors are not known. The specimen sequenced was PBMCs, sequenced either directly or after in vitro stimulation (not recorded which). These receptors originate from a human donor in good health (CMV status not recorded). Some clones in this sample may be carry-over from other donors' samples.

The table lists this clonotype with a few counts. This chain links TRBV11-2 with TRBJ1-5; D possibly corresponds to TRBD1 (5 bases). Trimming shortened V by 0 bases and J by 11 bases, and 14 bases separated the two germline ends. The CDR3 runs 14 residues. Germline V gene data show CDR1 as SGHAT and CDR2 as FQNNGV. CDR3 DNA sequence: TGTGCCAGCAGCTTAGATCCAGGGTATCAATCCCAGCATTTT. It codes for CASSLDPGYQSQHF.

This clonotype was counted once. The chain has TRBV28 and TRBJ1-4, with 7 bases aligning to TRBD1. From germline, CDR1 is MDHEN and CDR2 SYDVKM. There are 15 residues in the CDR3. Trimming at V came to 2 bases and at J to 8 bases, leaving 8 bases not matched to a gene. In DNA, the CDR3 is TGTGCCAGCAGTTTAACGCCAGGGGGGCGGGAAAAACTGTTTTTT. It yields the protein CASSLTPGGREKLFF.

The genes are TRBV12-3 or TRBV12-4 and TRBJ2-5; possible D gene TRBD1, 6 bases. The CDR3 runs 13 residues. The ends were cut back, 7 bases at V and 5 bases at J, with 14 bases in the middle. The CDR3 here is CASMEPRGETQYF. For the CDR3, the DNA is TGTGCCAGCATGGAGCCTAGGGGGGAGACCCAGTACTTC.

This clonotype was counted many times. The chain couples TRBV4-3 to TRBJ1-3; D ambiguous. The V gene lost 0 bases and the J gene lost 1 base, with 10 bases spanning the gap. Germline loops: CDR1 LGHNA, CDR2 YSLEER. The CDR3 spans 16 residues. CDR3 sequence (DNA): TGCGCCAGCAGCCAAGAATTACTATCTTCTGGAAACACCATATATTTT. Its translation is CASSQELLSSGNTIYF.

This chain connects TRBV28 to TRBJ2-5; D is possibly TRBD2 (5 bases). V gave up 3 bases and J gave up 5 bases, with 13 bases separating them. Germline assignment: CDR1 MDHEN and CDR2 SYDVKM. CDR3 length: 14 amino acids. CDR3 residues: CASSLVEDGETQYF. DNA of the CDR3: TGTGCCAGCAGTTTGGTGGAGGATGGGGAGACCCAGTACTTC.

The chain uses TRBV10-3 and TRBJ2-5; no definite D call. Germline V lookup: CDR1 ENHRY, CDR2 SYGVKD. V was trimmed by 6 bases and J by 5 bases, leaving 13 bases between them. CDR3 length: 13 residues. The DNA of the CDR3 is TGTGCCATCAGCCCAAATCCTCTGGAGACCCAGTACTTC. It codes for CAISPNPLETQYF.

V usage is TRBV2 and J usage is TRBJ1-5, with D possibly being TRBD1 (5 bases). The CDR3 spans 14 residues. The germline V gene encodes CDR1 SNHLY and CDR2 FYNNEI. With 6 bases removed from V and 13 bases from J, the gap between germline ends came to 22 bases. In nucleotides, the CDR3 is TGTGCCAGCAGGGCCGAGGAAAGAGGACGGGGGCAGCATTTT. It encodes CASRAEERGRGQHF.

The rearrangement joins TRBV28 to TRBJ2-3, with 7 bases matching TRBD1. CDR3 length: 15 residues. The ends lost 5 bases at V and 3 bases at J; junction bases unmatched: 8. Germline loops: CDR1 MDHEN, CDR2 SYDVKM. CDR3: CASSRGGQRTDTQYF. CDR3 DNA: TGTGCCAGCAGTCGAGGGGGACAGCGAACAGATACGCAGTATTTT. The full variable domain, its missing parts supplied by reference TRBV28 and TRBJ2-3, is DVKVTQSSRYLVKRTGEKVFLECVQDMDHENMFWYRQDPGLGLRLIYFSYDVKMKEKGDIPEGYSVSREKKERFSLILESASTNQTSMYLCASSRGGQRTDTQYFGPGTRLTVL.

This clonotype was recorded a few times. V and J are TRBV6-5 and TRBJ2-7; TRBD2 is a possible D gene (5 bases). The CDR3 has 14 residues. The germline V gene encodes CDR1 MNHEY and CDR2 SVGAGI. The ends were cut back, 3 bases at V and 3 bases at J, with 12 bases in the middle. CDR3 loop: CASSYRGTLYEQYF. CDR3 DNA: TGTGCCAGCAGTTATCGGGGTACCCTCTACGAGCAGTACTTC.

This clonotype was seen a handful of times. The V and J genes are TRBV20-1 and TRBJ1-5; D is possibly TRBD1 (5 bases). Germline V gives CDR1 DFQATT, CDR2 SNEGSKA (reference sequence). Trimming left V 0 bases short and J 3 bases short, with 18 bases between. The CDR3 loop spans 17 amino acids. DNA for the CDR3: TGCAGTGCTAGAGATCTCGGGCAGGGAGGACTCAATCAGCCCCAGCATTTT. It translates to CSARDLGQGGLNQPQHF.

The chain is built from TRBV7-8 and TRBJ2-5; 12 positions agree with TRBD1. Germline V gene sequence: CDR1 SGHVS, CDR2 FQNEAQ. The V gene end was trimmed by 8 bases and the J gene end by 4 bases; junction bases not matched to a gene: 8. The CDR3 sequence is 15 residues long. This chain's CDR3 is CASGRPGQGAETQYF. CDR3 coding DNA: TGTGCCAGCGGCCGCCCGGGACAGGGGGCAGAGACCCAGTACTTC.

The chain combines TRBV29-1 with TRBJ2-1; D might be TRBD2 (5 bases). This CDR3 has 15 residues. Germline V gene lookup returns CDR1 SQVTM and CDR2 ANQGSEA. Trimming removed 2 bases from V and 1 base from J, with 12 bases in between. The CDR3 coding sequence is TGCAGCGTTGAAAGCGGCTTGTATTCCTACAATGAGCAGTTCTTC. This codes for CSVESGLYSYNEQFF.

This clonotype was counted a few times. V is TRBV10-2 and J is TRBJ1-6; no definite D call. Germline V lookup: CDR1 WSHSY, CDR2 SAAADI. CDR3 size: 13 residues. Trimming stripped 10 bases from V and 9 bases from J, with 16 bases between. In DNA form, the CDR3 reads TGCGCCACCAGCAGAGCTCCGGGTTCACCCCTCCACTTT. Its protein product is CATSRAPGSPLHF.

The chain carries TRBV4-1 and TRBJ2-5; maybe TRBD2 (7 bases). Trimming removed 3 bases from V and 5 bases from J, with 22 bases in between. The CDR3 has 17 residues. Germline V gives CDR1 MGHRA, CDR2 YSYEKL. Here the CDR3 DNA reads TGCGCCAGCAGCCAGGGGGGGGCAGGGCTGTTCGGGGAGACCCAGTACTTC. Its protein is CASSQGGAGLFGETQYF.